The 24 T cell receptor beta chains below were found in one sample sequenced in a study of radiotherapy plus CTLA-4 blockade in lung cancer. The protocol was immunoSEQ multiplex PCR, while the TCRdb copy is restricted to in-frame clones and leaves out a portion. The sample consists of about 110,000 clones, about 84% of them appearing once. Sequencing used peripheral blood, obtained from a patient treated with radiotherapy plus ipilimumab. These receptor sequences come from a human donor with non-small cell lung cancer that progressed on radiotherapy plus ipilimumab. Some clones in this sample may be carry-over from other donors' samples.

This clone was observed once. It is unclear where the CDR3 begins or ends on the DNA, so no DNA is shown, and the CDR3 is as TCRdb lists it. The rearrangement joins TRBV7-2 to TRBJ2-1; no DNA check was done on the table's D call, TRBD2. The V gene's germline CDR1 is SGHTA and CDR2 FQGNSA. The CDR3 contains 16 residues when both ends are counted. The CDR3 is CASSFGPGRGTNEQFF.

CDR3 DNA sequence: TGTGCCAGCAGCTTAGCCGGGGGGTGGTATGGCTACACCTTC. It yields the protein CASSLAGGWYGYTF. The chain links TRBV7-8 to TRBJ1-2; possible D gene TRBD1, 5 bases. V was cut by 0 bases and J by 5 bases, with 10 bases left in between. Germline loops: CDR1 SGHVS, CDR2 FQNEAQ. The CDR3 consists of 14 residues.

The chain couples TRBV5-1 to TRBJ2-1, with D maybe TRBD1 (5 bases). Germline CDR1 reads SGHRS; CDR2 reads YFSETQ. The CDR3 has 15 amino acids. Trimming left V 3 bases short and J 0 bases short, with 10 bases between. CDR3 sequence (DNA): TGCGCCAGCAGCTGGACATCAAGCTCCTACAATGAGCAGTTCTTC. This codes for CASSWTSSSYNEQFF.

The chain couples TRBV4-3 to TRBJ2-6; D gene uncertain. The CDR3 has 17 residues. Germline CDR1 reads LGHNA; CDR2 reads YSLEER. V was clipped by 1 base and J by 0 bases, with 10 bases between them. CDR3 bases: TGCGCCAGCAGCCAAGCGCCAGGTGTCTCTGGGGCCAACGTCCTGACTTTC. Its protein product is CASSQAPGVSGANVLTF.

This chain uses TRBV4-3 with TRBJ2-7; possible D gene TRBD1, 6 bases. There are 14 residues in the CDR3. Trimming took 4 bases from V and 11 from J, leaving 21 bases between them. The V gene's germline CDR1 is LGHNA and CDR2 YSLEER. CDR3 sequence: CASSPSTFTGPEYF. The CDR3 region has the DNA TGCGCCAGCAGCCCTAGCACGTTTACAGGGCCCGAGTACTTC.

The rearrangement uses TRBV5-5 and TRBJ1-1, with a weak D call TRBD1 (5 bases). The CDR3 has 16 residues. Germline CDR1 and CDR2: SGHKS and YYEKEE (reference sequence). Trimming stripped 6 bases from V and 3 bases from J, with 21 bases between. The CDR3 loop is CASTLRLAGPYTEAFF. CDR3 coding DNA: TGTGCCAGCACCCTGCGATTAGCGGGGCCCTACACTGAAGCTTTCTTT.

The J gene is TRBJ2-3, the V gene TRBV5-8, with 13 bases aligning to TRBD2. J lost 2 bases, V lost 4 bases, and 10 bases had no gene match. The CDR3 covers 18 residues. CDR1 and CDR2 (germline): SGHTS, YDEGEE. CDR3 sequence reads: CASSLQTSGGRPTDTQYF. The CDR3 DNA is TGTGCCAGCAGCCTCCAGACTAGCGGGGGGAGACCCACAGATACGCAGTATTTT.

CDR3 loop: CASSLDGQGPQPQHF. The CDR3 nucleotides read TGCGCCAGCAGCTTGGATGGCCAGGGCCCTCAGCCCCAGCATTTT. The chain carries TRBV5-1 and TRBJ1-5, with D tentatively TRBD1 (5 bases). The CDR3 covers 15 residues. CDR1 and CDR2 (germline): SGHRS, YFSETQ. Trimming took 0 bases from V and 6 from J, leaving 13 bases between them. The complete variable domain, with remaining parts taken from reference TRBV5-1 and TRBJ1-5, reads KAGVTQTPRYLIKTRGQQVTLSCSPISGHRSVSWYQQTPGQGLQFLFEYFSETQRNKGNFPGRFSGRQFSNSRSEMNVSTLELGDSALYLCASSLDGQGPQPQHFGDGTRLSIL.

The V call is TRBV7-9, the J call TRBJ2-2, with TRBD1 identical over 7 bases. This CDR3 region has 14 residues. J lost 3 bases, V lost 10 bases, and 8 bases had no gene match. Germline CDR1 reads SEHNR; CDR2 reads FQNEAQ (reference sequence). The CDR3 loop is CATGRQGHTGELFF. CDR3 bases: TGTGCCACCGGTAGACAGGGCCACACCGGGGAGCTGTTTTTT.

Only a few counts were recorded for this clone. The V call is TRBV7-8, the J call TRBJ2-6; D uncertain. The CDR3 has 16 residues. Deletions cut 5 bases from V and 0 bases from J, with 11 bases between. CDR1 and CDR2 (germline): SGHVS, FQNEAQ. The CDR3 DNA sequence: TGTGCCAGCAGCCAGACACGGAACTCTGGGGCCAACGTCCTGACTTTC. It is translated as CASSQTRNSGANVLTF.

This clone was detected only a few times. The chain uses TRBV10-3 and TRBJ1-3; 9 bases align to TRBD1. The CDR3 is 15 residues long. V dropped 5 bases and J dropped 4; count of bases not matched to a gene: 6. Germline CDR1 is ENHRY and CDR2 is SYGVKD. Here the CDR3 reads CAISRDRVGGNTIYF. The CDR3 coding sequence is TGTGCCATCAGTAGGGACAGGGTCGGAGGAAACACCATATATTTT.

V usage is TRBV4-2 and J usage is TRBJ1-2, with 8 bases matching TRBD1. The germline gives CDR1 LGHNA, CDR2 YNFKEQ. The CDR3 has 15 amino acids. V lost 1 base, J lost 4 bases, and 5 bases stayed unmatched. The CDR3 loop reads CASSQGTGIVYGYTF. CDR3 in DNA: TGTGCCAGCAGCCAAGGGACAGGGATAGTCTATGGCTACACCTTC.

V gene TRBV15 combines with J gene TRBJ1-5, with TRBD1 as a possible D gene (6 bases). Trimming shortened V by 1 base and J by 5 bases, and 12 bases separated the two germline ends. There are 15 residues in the CDR3. Germline lookup yields CDR1 LNHNV and CDR2 YYDKDF (reference sequence). Written as DNA, the CDR3 is TGTGCCACCAGCAGAGCAGGGGATTCTTATCAGCCCCAGCATTTT. Translation gives CATSRAGDSYQPQHF.

The chain couples TRBV18 to TRBJ1-4; 7 positions match TRBD1. CDR3 size: 15 residues. Germline values: CDR1 KGHSH, CDR2 LQKENI. Trimming cost V 5 bases and J 2 bases; bases outside gene matches: 5. The CDR3 DNA follows: TGTGCCAGCTCAGAACAGGGGACGACTAATGAAAAACTGTTTTTT. It translates to CASSEQGTTNEKLFF.

This rearrangement joins TRBV7-6 to TRBJ1-6; possibly TRBD1 for D (5 bases). The CDR3 totals 14 residues. Germline CDR1 is SGHVS and CDR2 is FNYEAQ. V dropped 3 bases and J dropped 6 bases, with 9 bases sitting between them. The CDR3 protein is CASSFGGANSPLHF. The CDR3 DNA follows: TGTGCCAGCAGCTTCGGAGGGGCTAATTCACCCCTCCACTTT.

J is TRBJ2-7 and V is TRBV5-6; D uncertain. The germline V gene has CDR1 SGHDT and CDR2 YYEEEE. The CDR3 loop spans 17 amino acids. Trimming took off 2 bases at V and 1 base at J, with 19 bases between the two ends. Here the CDR3 DNA reads TGTGCCAGCAGCTTTTGGCAGGACCTCGCCCTTTCCTACGAGCAGTACTTC. Its translation: CASSFWQDLALSYEQYF.

This clone was detected a few times. This chain joins TRBV7-8 and TRBJ1-1; no firm D call. CDR1 SGHVS and CDR2 FQNEAQ come from the germline V gene. This CDR3 has 13 residues. The V end was cut by 2 bases, the J end by 0 bases, with 4 bases between. The CDR3: CASSLPLNTEAFF. The CDR3 nucleotides are TGTGCCAGCAGCTTACCCTTGAACACTGAAGCTTTCTTT.

The genes are TRBV5-6 and TRBJ2-3, with D uncertain. The CDR3 totals 16 residues. Trimming pared 6 bases from V and 0 bases from J, leaving 17 bases between. The V gene's germline CDR1 is SGHDT and CDR2 YYEEEE. CDR3 sequence: CASTFLSRSSTDTQYF. CDR3 in DNA: TGTGCCAGCACCTTTTTATCCAGATCTAGCACAGATACGCAGTATTTT.

The rearrangement links TRBV9 to TRBJ1-6; weak D call: TRBD1 (5 bases). Trimming shortened V by 9 bases and J by 9 bases, and 16 bases separated the two germline ends. CDR1 is SGDLS and CDR2 is YYNGEE in the germline V gene. The CDR3 contains 13 residues. CDR3 DNA sequence: TGTGCCACAGCTCGCGACAGTTTTTCACCCCTCCACTTT. This sequence encodes CATARDSFSPLHF.

The chain combines TRBV12-5 with TRBJ1-6, with TRBD1 matching over 7 bases. This CDR3 has 13 residues. V lost 2 bases, J lost 11 bases, and 3 bases stayed unmatched. Germline V gene data show CDR1 as LGHNT and CDR2 as FRNRAP. In DNA form, the CDR3 reads TGTGCTAGTGGTTTGATAGGGACAGCACCCCTCCACTTT. This codes for CASGLIGTAPLHF.

This chain connects TRBV23-1 to TRBJ2-7, with TRBD2 matching over 7 bases. TRBV23-1 is an ORF; its function is uncertain. The CDR3 is made up of 16 amino acids. The trim removed 3 bases at V and 3 bases at J, leaving 11 bases unmatched. For the CDR3, the DNA is TGCGCCAGCAGTCACCTCTACGGGAGGTGGGGCTACGAGCAGTACTTC. Its protein is CASSHLYGRWGYEQYF.

V and J are TRBV7-2 and TRBJ2-3; a weak D match, TRBD2 (5 bases). Trimming pared 3 bases from V and 2 bases from J, leaving 15 bases between. The CDR3 runs to 16 residues. Looked up from germline, CDR1 is SGHTA and CDR2 is FQGNSA. CDR3 DNA sequence: TGTGCCAGCAGCTTCGTGGGTGGACTCACCACAGATACGCAGTATTTT. This codes for CASSFVGGLTTDTQYF.

V and J are TRBV7-9 and TRBJ2-2, with 9 bases aligning to TRBD1. After removal of 5 bases from V and 4 bases from J, the junction contained 11 bases not matched to a gene. The CDR3 totals 17 residues. Looked up from germline, CDR1 is SEHNR and CDR2 is FQNEAQ (reference sequence). The CDR3 nucleotides read TGTGCCAGCAGCCGGGACAGGGAATTTTTGGGCACCGGGGAGCTGTTTTTT. Translating gives CASSRDREFLGTGELFF.

The chain's CDR3 is CASSIGTPNQPQHF. The CDR3 bases are TGCGCCAGCAGCATAGGAACTCCAAATCAGCCCCAGCATTTT. The V call is TRBV5-1, the J call TRBJ1-5, with unresolved D. The V end was cut by 4 bases, the J end by 4 bases, with 12 bases between. Germline values: CDR1 SGHRS, CDR2 YFSETQ. The CDR3 contains 14 residues.